Sequencing of this T cell receptor (beta chain) was carried out in a study of tumor-infiltrating lymphocytes in primary liver carcinoma. Study in general: Sequenced samples came back with roughly 3.65 to 7.13 million productive TCRbeta reads, and the counts looked alike across tissue types. Overall study findings and caveats: A significantly higher top-250-clone fraction was recorded for tumors than for blood (p = 0.039). Found in all five tumor regions were only about 7-24% of top clones.

The template, about 550 ng total RNA, yielded TCR beta cDNA made with a constant-region primer. For TCR beta, libraries were produced by three nested multiplex PCR rounds using slightly modified ARM-PCR. TCRdb independently ran MiXCR on the multiplex PCR reads; one entry per CDR3 protein. The sample has 30,000 to 40,000 distinct CDR3 sequences, less than 85% seen once. Co-extracted RNA and DNA came from approximately 20-30 mg of unsorted bulk tissue. Infection with HBV was chronic in patients; they were treatment-naive. Regarding this clonotype: Its antigen remains unknown.

The origin of this receptor is a man in his forties with primary liver carcinoma and hepatitis B virus infection. The specimen sequenced was liver tumor tissue from sampling region 4. Specified subset: tumor region T4, right-lateral pole.

In DNA form, the CDR3 reads TGTGCCAGCACCCCCTTTGCGACTAGCGGTTCCTACGAGCAGTACTTC. It encodes CASTPFATSGSYEQYF. This chain uses TRBV28 with TRBJ2-7, with TRBD2 matching 9 bases. This CDR3 spans 16 amino acids. Trimming cost V 7 bases and J 1 base; bases outside gene matches: 11. The germline gives CDR1 MDHEN, CDR2 SYDVKM.